A selection of T cell receptor beta chains follows, all from one sample in a study of OX40 agonist ivuxolimab in advanced cancers. Profiled with immunoSEQ multiplex PCR; TCRdb holds only in-frame clones, not every one. This sample has 45,000 to 50,000 clones; roughly 90% occur once, and the top ten carry about 20%. Source: CD4+ or CD8+ T cells sorted from blood, taken in a trial of the OX40 agonist ivuxolimab. Receptor source: an adult with an advanced solid tumor such as melanoma, head and neck, liver or kidney cancer. CDR3s include the opening cysteine and the closing phenylalanine or tryptophan. Fields, in order: D gene, V gene, clone size, J gene, CDR3 protein, CDR3 DNA. The D gene is left open where the match is weak. Some rows mark clone size as missing; the rest say once, few, many or name a class of expanded clone.

.,TRBV2,.,TRBJ1-1,CASSYRTYLNTEAFF,TGTGCCAGCAGTTATAGGACCTACCTTAACACTGAAGCTTTCTTT
.,TRBV18,.,TRBJ2-7,CASSPPDTYEQYF,TGTGCCAGCTCACCTCCCGACACCTACGAGCAGTACTTC
.,TRBV5-4,once,TRBJ1-1,CASRLENTEAFF,TGCGCCAGCAGGTTAGAGAACACTGAAGCTTTCTTT
.,TRBV7-6,.,TRBJ2-2,CASSLRTGELFF,TGTGCCAGCAGCTTAAGGACCGGGGAGCTGTTTTTT
.,TRBV9,.,TRBJ2-3,CASSVEGRANTDTQYF,TGTGCCAGCAGCGTCGAGGGAAGGGCCAACACAGATACGCAGTATTTT
TRBD2,TRBV6-1,.,TRBJ2-3,CASSVFQTPGTSGTQYF,TGTGCCAGCAGTGTATTTCAGACACCCGGGACTAGCGGTACGCAGTATTTT
.,TRBV9,few,TRBJ2-7,CASSVAHPLIRSYEQYF,TGTGCCAGCAGCGTAGCCCACCCCTTAATACGCTCCTACGAGCAGTACTTC
.,TRBV7-9,.,TRBJ1-1,CASSWGNTEAFF,TGTGCCAGCAGCTGGGGGAACACTGAAGCTTTCTTT
.,TRBV5-1,.,TRBJ2-7,CASSLGGQGYFGYEQYF,TGCGCCAGCAGCTTGGGAGGTCAGGGCTACTTCGGCTACGAGCAGTACTTC
.,TRBV15,.,TRBJ1-1,CATSPQLNTEAFF,TGTGCCACAAGTCCGCAGTTAAACACTGAAGCTTTCTTT
TRBD2,TRBV5-1,.,TRBJ2-3,CASSLRGGHADTQYF,TGCGCCAGCAGCTTGCGGGGGGGTCACGCGGATACGCAGTATTTT
TRBD2,TRBV29-1,.,TRBJ2-3,CSVGSSGRAKHTDTQYF,TGCAGCGTTGGGTCTAGCGGGAGGGCCAAGCACACAGATACGCAGTATTTT
TRBD2,TRBV10-2,.,TRBJ2-3,CASLGLVRDPDTQYF,TGCGCCAGCCTCGGACTAGTCAGGGACCCAGATACGCAGTATTTT
TRBD2,TRBV27,.,TRBJ2-3,CASSPTPGSGTTDTQYF,TGTGCCAGCAGTCCTACGCCCGGTAGCGGGACCACAGATACGCAGTATTTT
.,TRBV6-1,.,TRBJ2-5,CASSGRGAWGETQYF,TGTGCCAGCAGTGGTCGGGGGGCTTGGGGAGAGACCCAGTACTTC
.,TRBV27,.,TRBJ1-1,CASSLGGVTTEAFF,TGTGCCAGCAGTTTAGGGGGCGTTACCACTGAAGCTTTCTTT
TRBD1,TRBV4-2,few,TRBJ2-7,CAVSQGDAYEQYF,TGTGCCGTCAGTCAGGGGGACGCCTACGAGCAGTACTTC
.,TRBV4-1,.,TRBJ1-1,CASSPSAYPNTEAFF,TGCGCCAGCAGCCCCTCCGCCTACCCTAACACTGAAGCTTTCTTT
TRBD2,TRBV4-1,.,TRBJ2-7,CASSPGSSGRSSYEQYF,TGCGCCAGCAGCCCGGGCTCTAGCGGGAGGTCTTCCTACGAGCAGTACTTC
.,TRBV12-1,.,TRBJ2-7,CASSFTGDNLSYEQYF,TGTGCCAGCAGCTTTACAGGGGACAACCTTTCCTACGAGCAGTACTTC
TRBD1,TRBV6-4,.,TRBJ1-5,CARATGGDQPQHF,TGTGCCAGAGCCACAGGGGGCGATCAGCCCCAGCATTTT
TRBD1,TRBV4-1,.,TRBJ2-7,CANSQDSLRDRGYEQYF,TGCGCCAACAGCCAAGATAGTTTAAGAGACAGGGGCTACGAGCAGTACTTC
TRBD1,TRBV29-1,.,TRBJ2-1,CSAGGNEQFF,TGCAGCGCAGGGGGCAATGAGCAGTTCTTC
.,TRBV19,.,TRBJ1-1,CASSIPLRGDFEAFF,TGTGCCAGTAGTATACCCCTTAGGGGCGACTTTGAAGCTTTCTTT
.,TRBV28,.,TRBJ2-7,CASSFPDSGYEQYF,TGTGCCAGCAGTTTCCCGGACTCGGGGTACGAGCAGTACTTC
.,TRBV5-6,.,TRBJ2-3,CASSFASDTQYF,TGTGCCAGCAGCTTTGCTTCGGATACGCAGTATTTT
.,TRBV18,.,TRBJ2-2,CASSPGSMQRLGELFF,TGTGCCAGCTCCCCGGGATCGATGCAGCGCTTAGGGGAGCTGTTTTTT
.,TRBV9,.,TRBJ2-1,CASSVGASLNEQFF,TGTGCCAGCAGCGTAGGAGCTAGCTTAAATGAGCAGTTCTTC
TRBD1,TRBV7-2,.,TRBJ2-4,CASSLAGQGIAAKNIQYF,TGTGCCAGCAGCTTAGCTGGACAGGGGATTGCGGCAAAAAACATTCAGTACTTC
.,TRBV7-9,.,TRBJ2-7,CASSPVSYEQYF,TGTGCCAGCAGCCCCGTAAGCTACGAGCAGTACTTC
.,TRBV27,.,TRBJ1-2,CASSSSNYGYTF,TGTGCCAGCAGTTCCTCCAACTATGGCTACACCTTC
.,TRBV4-1,.,TRBJ2-7,CASSHPGQTYEQYF,TGCGCCAGCAGCCACCCGGGACAAACCTACGAGCAGTACTTC
.,TRBV5-5,.,TRBJ2-1,CASSLVQGFNEQFF,TGTGCCAGCAGCTTGGTCCAGGGTTTCAATGAGCAGTTCTTC
TRBD2,TRBV18,.,TRBJ2-3,CASSPTSGRALFTTDTQYF,TGTGCCAGCTCACCAACTAGCGGGAGGGCCTTGTTCACCACAGATACGCAGTATTTT
.,TRBV6-5,.,TRBJ1-1,CASSTHKNTEAFF,TGTGCCAGCAGTACTCACAAGAACACTGAAGCTTTCTTT
TRBD2,TRBV10-2,.,TRBJ2-5,CASGALAGGPTETQYF,TGCGCCAGCGGAGCACTAGCGGGGGGGCCCACAGAGACCCAGTACTTC
.,TRBV27,.,TRBJ2-1,CASRSRGSYNEQFF,TGTGCCAGCAGATCAAGGGGTTCCTACAATGAGCAGTTCTTC
TRBD2,TRBV2,.,TRBJ2-3,CASSRPRLAGVDTQYF,TGTGCCAGCAGTCGACCCCGACTAGCGGGAGTAGATACGCAGTATTTT
.,TRBV27,.,TRBJ2-7,CASSTKGRSTYEQYF,TGTGCCAGCAGTACCAAGGGACGGTCAACCTACGAGCAGTACTTC
.,TRBV28,.,TRBJ2-7,CASSLSDYEQYF,TGTGCCAGCAGTTTAAGTGACTACGAGCAGTACTTC
.,TRBV9,.,TRBJ1-2,CASSSYYGYTF,TGTGCCAGCAGCTCTTACTATGGCTACACCTTC
TRBD2,TRBV29-1,.,TRBJ2-3,CSVLLPAGGLWTDTQYF,TGCAGCGTTCTCCTCCCAGCGGGGGGGCTATGGACAGATACGCAGTATTTT
.,TRBV5-1,.,TRBJ2-3,CASSPPPGNGTDTQYF,TGCGCCAGCAGCCCTCCCCCCGGTAATGGCACAGATACGCAGTATTTT
.,TRBV5-6,.,TRBJ1-5,CASSPGWNQPQHF,TGTGCCAGCAGCCCCGGGTGGAATCAGCCCCAGCATTTT
.,TRBV19,.,TRBJ1-2,CASSMGTYGYTF,TGTGCCAGTAGTATGGGCACCTATGGCTACACCTTC
TRBD2,TRBV27,.,TRBJ2-2,CASRGGLAYTGELFF,TGTGCCAGCCGGGGGGGACTAGCGTACACCGGGGAGCTGTTTTTT
TRBD2,TRBV2,.,TRBJ2-7,CAASGSSYEQYF,TGTGCCGCTAGCGGGAGCTCCTACGAGCAGTACTTC
.,TRBV7-9,.,TRBJ2-7,CASSSDGVLDEQYF,TGTGCCAGCAGCTCGGACGGAGTCTTGGACGAGCAGTACTTC
.,TRBV11-2,.,TRBJ2-1,CASSLTNEQFF,TGTGCCAGCAGCTTAACTAATGAGCAGTTCTTC
TRBD2,TRBV13,.,TRBJ2-1,CASSSTSGGAGNEQFF,TGTGCCAGCAGCTCCACTAGCGGGGGGGCCGGTAATGAGCAGTTCTTC
TRBD1,TRBV18,.,TRBJ1-1,CASSPGQGGELNTEAFF,TGTGCCAGCTCACCGGGACAGGGGGGAGAATTGAACACTGAAGCTTTCTTT
.,TRBV5-6,.,TRBJ1-6,CASSLVGFGNSPLHF,TGTGCCAGCAGCTTGGTAGGGTTTGGTAATTCACCCCTCCACTTT
.,TRBV7-9,.,TRBJ1-3,CASSNSGNTIYF,TGTGCCAGCAGCAACTCTGGAAACACCATATATTTT
TRBD1,TRBV11-2,once,TRBJ1-4,CASSGLQGFGEKLFF,TGTGCCAGCAGCGGATTACAGGGGTTCGGAGAAAAACTGTTTTTT